This is a list of T cell receptor beta chains from one sample in a study of PD-1 blockade in classical Hodgkin lymphoma. Method: immunoSEQ multiplex PCR; TCRdb's copy keeps in-frame clones and lacks some. The sample holds around 20,000 clones, about 80% seen once. Sequencing input: CD4+ T cells from blood. The source is a human donor with classical Hodgkin lymphoma. Both conserved end residues are part of each CDR3. The D gene is left open where the match is weak.

CASSVDGDRETQYF,TRBV9,.
CASSVEPSGVTGELFF,TRBV9,TRBD2
CASSAGNSNQPQHF,TRBV2,.
CASSWYGTENQPQHF,TRBV7-2,TRBD1
CASSQDRARPQHF,TRBV27,TRBD1
CASSDRDRAAIQYF,TRBV6-1,TRBD1
CASSYGTLSGRAAGELFF,TRBV27,TRBD2
CASGLTRTGRELPYEQYF,TRBV12-5,TRBD1
CASSFTGNQPQHF,TRBV5-1,.
CASNALSGANVLTF,TRBV2,.